The 28 T cell receptor beta chains presented below share a single source sample, sequenced in a study of cytomegalovirus exposure and HLA in healthy donors. Libraries were prepared by immunoSEQ multiplex PCR; TCRdb keeps only in-frame clonotypes and omits some of them. The table lists fewer than 250,000 clones, 86% of them singletons, with roughly 1.5% in the top ten. Sequencing was performed on PBMCs. These receptors all come from a woman aged 18-29 years in good health and CMV-seronegative.

J is TRBJ2-1 and V is TRBV11-3, with TRBD2 as a possible D gene (5 bases). This CDR3 region has 13 residues. Germline assignment: CDR1 SGHNT and CDR2 YENEEA. V was cut by 4 bases and J by 8 bases, with 12 bases left in between. The CDR3 region has the DNA TGTGCCAGCAGCTCGCCGGGGTCGGATGAGCAGTTCTTC. Residues: CASSSPGSDEQFF.

In its sample, this clone was seen a few times. This chain uses TRBV10-3 with TRBJ2-7, with a weak D call TRBD1 (5 bases). The length of the CDR3 is 11 residues. With 10 bases removed from V and 1 base from J, the gap between germline ends came to 8 bases. Germline assignment: CDR1 ENHRY and CDR2 SYGVKD. CDR3 amino acids: CATGPSYEQYF. CDR3 nucleotides: TGTGCCACAGGGCCTTCCTACGAGCAGTACTTC.

The V gene is TRBV5-1, the J gene TRBJ1-4; 7 bases fit TRBD1. V gave up 0 bases and J gave up 7 bases; unmatched junction bases: 18. The CDR3 extends over 19 amino acids. Per germline, CDR1 SGHRS and CDR2 YFSETQ. In nucleotides, the CDR3 is TGCGCCAGCAGCTTGGCCGGGAGAAAAGACAGGGTTGTGGGTGAAAAACTGTTTTTT. Its translation: CASSLAGRKDRVVGEKLFF. Complete variable domain (other parts from reference TRBV5-1 and TRBJ1-4): KAGVTQTPRYLIKTRGQQVTLSCSPISGHRSVSWYQQTPGQGLQFLFEYFSETQRNKGNFPGRFSGRQFSNSRSEMNVSTLELGDSALYLCASSLAGRKDRVVGEKLFFGSGTQLSVL.

The V call is TRBV27, the J call TRBJ2-2, with TRBD1 matching over 9 bases. Trimming at V came to 6 bases and at J to 7 bases, leaving 3 bases not matched to a gene. The CDR3 length is 13 residues. CDR1 is MNHEY and CDR2 is SMNVEV in the germline V gene (reference sequence). The CDR3 sequence: CASRQGAGGELFF. DNA of the CDR3: TGTGCCAGCAGACAGGGGGCCGGCGGGGAGCTGTTTTTT.

V is TRBV6-5 and J is TRBJ1-4; D gene ambiguous. This CDR3 has 14 residues. V was cut by 8 bases and J by 1 base, with 11 bases left in between. Germline CDR1 is MNHEY and CDR2 is SVGAGI. The CDR3 DNA reads as TGTGCCAGCCAGCGGCTTTTAACTAATGAAAAACTGTTTTTT. Translated, it gives CASQRLLTNEKLFF.

V usage is TRBV12-2 and J usage is TRBJ1-1. TRBV12-2 is recorded as a pseudogene. The CDR3 runs 14 residues. The CDR3 reads CASRTENTNTEAFF. CDR3 coding DNA: TGTGCAAGTCGTACTGAAAATACTAACACTGAAGCTTTCTTT.

The V gene is TRBV6-5, the J gene TRBJ1-1, with 8 bases that match TRBD1. The CDR3 is made up of 13 amino acids. V dropped 6 bases and J dropped 4; count of bases not matched to a gene: 4. The germline gives CDR1 MNHEY, CDR2 SVGAGI. The CDR3 DNA follows: TGTGCCAGCAGCACAGGGGGAGGCACTGAAGCTTTCTTT. Its protein is CASSTGGGTEAFF.

V gene TRBV6-5 combines with J gene TRBJ1-2; D not certain. Germline values: CDR1 MNHEY, CDR2 SVGAGI. Trimming removed 3 bases at V and 7 bases at J, with 9 bases between. The CDR3 contains 12 residues. The CDR3 reads CASSYGGRGYTF. CDR3 coding DNA: TGTGCCAGCAGTTATGGAGGCCGTGGCTACACCTTC.

J is TRBJ1-1 and V is TRBV6-5; 7 bases line up with TRBD1. This CDR3 has 15 amino acids. Per germline, CDR1 MNHEY and CDR2 SVGAGI. J gave up 3 bases and V 8 bases, and 12 bases lay outside the gene matches. The CDR3 sequence is CASQLSYRGDTEAFF. CDR3 DNA: TGTGCCAGCCAATTATCCTACAGGGGTGACACTGAAGCTTTCTTT.

This clone came up a few times. The genes are TRBV27 and TRBJ2-7; D remains unclear. The CDR3 contains 15 residues. Germline V gene lookup returns CDR1 MNHEY and CDR2 SMNVEV (reference sequence). V was clipped by 4 bases and J by 0 bases, with 13 bases between them. CDR3: CASSSRLGDSYEQYF. In nucleotides, the CDR3 is TGTGCCAGCAGTTCCCGCCTCGGTGACTCCTACGAGCAGTACTTC.

Worth noting for this clone: One end of the junction fails to match germline, which may point to a read error. The chain combines TRBV6-1 with TRBJ1-1; D gene unclear. The germline gives CDR1 MNHNS, CDR2 SASEGT. The CDR3 runs to 11 residues. The CDR3 here is CASSYNNEAFF. The CDR3 region has the DNA TGTGCCAGCAGTTACAACAATGAAGCTTTCTTT.

The rearrangement joins TRBV5-5 to TRBJ2-2, with D perhaps TRBD1 (6 bases). This CDR3 region has 14 residues. Germline CDR1 is SGHKS and CDR2 is YYEKEE (reference sequence). V lost 3 bases to trimming and J lost 1 base, with 7 bases between them. The CDR3 spells CASSSQGNTGELFF. CDR3 bases: TGTGCCAGCAGCTCACAGGGGAACACCGGGGAGCTGTTTTTT. Drawing the rest from reference TRBV5-5 and TRBJ2-2, the complete variable domain is DAGVTQSPTHLIKTRGQQVTLRCSPISGHKSVSWYQQVLGQGPQFIFQYYEKEERGRGNFPDRFSARQFPNYSSELNVNALLLGDSALYLCASSSQGNTGELFFGEGSRLTVL.

The chain combines TRBV14 with TRBJ2-1; 7 bases are a match to TRBD1. The germline gives CDR1 SGHDN, CDR2 FVKESK. The CDR3 spans 12 residues. J lost 8 bases, V lost 5 bases, and 3 bases had no gene match. The CDR3 nucleotides are TGTGCCAGCAGCAGGGGGCGGTATGAGCAGTTCTTC. Its translation is CASSRGRYEQFF. The full variable domain, rest sourced from reference TRBV14 and TRBJ2-1, is EAGVTQFPSHSVIEKGQTVTLRCDPISGHDNLYWYRRVMGKEIKFLLHFVKESKQDESGMPNNRFLAERTGGTYSTLKVQPAELEDSGVYFCASSRGRYEQFFGPGTRLTVL.

The chain recombines TRBV7-6 with TRBJ1-6, with 8 bases fitting TRBD1. V dropped 4 bases and J dropped 9; count of bases not matched to a gene: 8. There are 15 residues in the CDR3. Germline CDR1 and CDR2: SGHVS and FNYEAQ. DNA of the CDR3: TGTGCCAGCAGCTCCCAGTCAGGGGGCGTTTCACCCCTCCACTTT. Residues: CASSSQSGGVSPLHF.

The chain uses TRBV5-4 and TRBJ2-1; TRBD2 aligns across 9 bases. V lost 5 bases, J lost 7 bases, and 4 bases stayed unmatched. The CDR3 spans 13 residues. CDR1 SGHNT and CDR2 YYREEE come from the germline V gene (reference sequence). CDR3 sequence: CASRAGGHNEQFF. For the CDR3, the DNA is TGTGCCAGCAGGGCGGGGGGGCATAATGAGCAGTTCTTC.

The chain has TRBV5-1 and TRBJ2-1; a possible D gene is TRBD2 (6 bases). Between the trimmed V and J ends, which lost 5 bases and 4 bases, there was a span of 16 bases. Germline CDR1 SGHRS, CDR2 YFSETQ. The CDR3 runs 15 residues. The DNA for the CDR3 is TGCGCCAGCAGACTGGACTATGGGGGATACAATGAGCAGTTCTTC. Amino acid sequence: CASRLDYGGYNEQFF.

The chain has TRBV30 and TRBJ1-2; TRBD1 matches at 8 bases. Losses at the gene ends were 3 bases for V and 4 bases for J; bases not matched to a gene: 7. Germline CDR1 reads GTSNPN; CDR2 reads SVGIG (reference sequence). This CDR3 spans 14 amino acids. The CDR3 here is CAWRARDRIYGYTF. CDR3 nucleotides: TGTGCCTGGAGGGCCCGGGACAGGATCTATGGCTACACCTTC.

This chain links TRBV30 with TRBJ2-7; no definite D call. In germline, CDR1 is GTSNPN, CDR2 SVGIG (reference sequence). The CDR3 length is 13 residues. V shed 0 bases and J shed 0 bases, with 6 bases lying between them. CDR3 coding DNA: TGTGCCTGGAGTGTACTTGTCTCCTACGAGCAGTACTTC. Translation gives CAWSVLVSYEQYF. The whole variable domain, filled in from reference TRBV30 and TRBJ2-7, reads SQTIHQWPATLVQPVGSPLSLECTVEGTSNPNLYWYRQAAGRGLQLLFYSVGIGQISSEVPQNLSASRPQDRQFILSSKKLLLSDSGFYLCAWSVLVSYEQYFGPGTRLTVT.

The chain has TRBV30 and TRBJ2-5; tentatively, D is TRBD2 (6 bases). CDR1 and CDR2 (germline): GTSNPN, SVGIG (reference sequence). Trimming removed 7 bases at V and 1 base at J, with 13 bases between. There are 13 residues in the CDR3. For the CDR3, the DNA is TGTGCCTTCGTCGGGACTTTCCAAGAGACCCAGTACTTC. Amino acid sequence: CAFVGTFQETQYF.

This rearrangement joins TRBV5-4 to TRBJ2-3; a weak D match, TRBD2 (6 bases). Trimming removed 4 bases at V and 2 bases at J, with 17 bases between. Germline CDR1 SGHNT, CDR2 YYREEE (reference sequence). The CDR3 contains 16 residues. In nucleotides, the CDR3 is TGTGCCAGCAGCCCCGTGGGGGGAGGTATCACAGATACGCAGTATTTT. This sequence encodes CASSPVGGGITDTQYF.

The chain recombines TRBV2 with TRBJ1-1; 10 bases are a match to TRBD1. The trim removed 7 bases at V and 3 bases at J, leaving 5 bases unmatched. This CDR3 has 14 amino acids. Germline loops: CDR1 SNHLY, CDR2 FYNNEI. CDR3 nucleotide sequence: TGTGCCAGCAAAACCGGGACAGGGGACACTGAAGCTTTCTTT. Its protein is CASKTGTGDTEAFF.

CDR3 coding DNA: TGTGCCGCCCGGGGAAGGGGACAGGGGTCCCGCTATGGCTACACCTTC. Translation gives CAARGRGQGSRYGYTF. This sequence joins TRBV27 and TRBJ1-2; 10 bases agree with TRBD1. Germline trimming cut 11 bases from V and 4 bases from J; bases unmatched to any gene: 16. CDR3 length equals 16 residues. CDR1 MNHEY and CDR2 SMNVEV come from the germline V gene (reference sequence).

This sequence joins TRBV5-1 and TRBJ2-5; D gene uncertain. The J call may be faulty, since TRBJ2-7 better matches the DNA end. Germline CDR1 SGHRS, CDR2 YFSETQ. The CDR3 runs 13 residues. CDR3 sequence (DNA): TGCGCCAGCAGCTTGGTAACCGGGTACGAGCAGTACTTC. Amino acids: CASSLVTGYEQYF.

The CDR3 loop reads CASSVDLATEAFF. The CDR3 DNA sequence: TGTGCCAGCAGCGTAGATCTCGCGACTGAAGCTTTCTTT. This rearrangement joins TRBV9 to TRBJ1-1; D gene ambiguous. Trimming took off 0 bases at V and 5 bases at J, with 8 bases between the two ends. Germline values: CDR1 SGDLS, CDR2 YYNGEE. CDR3 length equals 13 residues. Combining the CDR3 with reference TRBV9 and TRBJ1-1 gives the whole variable domain DSGVTQTPKHLITATGQRVTLRCSPRSGDLSVYWYQQSLDQGLQFLIQYYNGEERAKGNILERFSAQQFPDLHSELNLSSLELGDSALYFCASSVDLATEAFFGQGTRLTVV.

The genes are TRBV7-2 and TRBJ1-3, with D possibly TRBD1 on 5 matching bases. V was clipped by 1 base and J by 1 base, with 11 bases between them. Germline loops: CDR1 SGHTA, CDR2 FQGNSA. This CDR3 is 16 amino acids long. The CDR3 coding sequence is TGTGCCAGCAGCTTAGAGGGGAGGGTTTCTGGAAACACCATATATTTT. Its translation is CASSLEGRVSGNTIYF. Full variable domain (rest looked up from reference TRBV7-2 and TRBJ1-3): GAGVSQSPSNKVTEKGKDVELRCDPISGHTALYWYRQSLGQGLEFLIYFQGNSAPDKSGLPSDRFSAERTGGSVSTLTIQRTQQEDSAVYLCASSLEGRVSGNTIYFGEGSWLTVV.

This clone was observed once. This chain links TRBV7-9 with TRBJ1-4, with D possibly TRBD1 on 5 matching bases. Trimming shortened V by 5 bases and J by 0 bases, and 13 bases separated the two germline ends. CDR1 and CDR2 (germline): SEHNR, FQNEAQ (reference sequence). The CDR3 sequence is 16 residues long. The CDR3 protein is CASSGRGGATNEKLFF. Here the CDR3 DNA reads TGTGCCAGCAGCGGCCGCGGGGGAGCAACTAATGAAAAACTGTTTTTT.

V gene TRBV18 combines with J gene TRBJ2-5, with D unclear. Deletions cut 3 bases from V and 0 bases from J, with 5 bases between. Germline-derived CDR1 and CDR2 are KGHSH and LQKENI. The CDR3 is made up of 13 amino acids. Here the CDR3 DNA reads TGTGCCAGCTCACCCCTTAACCAAGAGACCCAGTACTTC. Amino acid sequence: CASSPLNQETQYF.

The genes are TRBV19 and TRBJ1-1, with D possibly matching TRBD1 (6 bases). CDR3 length: 15 residues. Germline lookup yields CDR1 LNHDA and CDR2 SQIVND (reference sequence). Trimming shortened V by 4 bases and J by 6 bases, and 18 bases separated the two germline ends. CDR3 residues: CASSKGSQGSAEAFF. As DNA, the CDR3 is TGTGCCAGTAGTAAAGGAAGTCAGGGGTCGGCTGAAGCTTTCTTT. The full variable domain, in which reference TRBV19 and TRBJ1-1 provide the parts outside the CDR3, is DGGITQSPKYLFRKEGQNVTLSCEQNLNHDAMYWYRQDPGQGLRLIYYSQIVNDFQKGDIAEGYSVSREKKESFPLTVTSAQKNPTAFYLCASSKGSQGSAEAFFGQGTRLTVV.